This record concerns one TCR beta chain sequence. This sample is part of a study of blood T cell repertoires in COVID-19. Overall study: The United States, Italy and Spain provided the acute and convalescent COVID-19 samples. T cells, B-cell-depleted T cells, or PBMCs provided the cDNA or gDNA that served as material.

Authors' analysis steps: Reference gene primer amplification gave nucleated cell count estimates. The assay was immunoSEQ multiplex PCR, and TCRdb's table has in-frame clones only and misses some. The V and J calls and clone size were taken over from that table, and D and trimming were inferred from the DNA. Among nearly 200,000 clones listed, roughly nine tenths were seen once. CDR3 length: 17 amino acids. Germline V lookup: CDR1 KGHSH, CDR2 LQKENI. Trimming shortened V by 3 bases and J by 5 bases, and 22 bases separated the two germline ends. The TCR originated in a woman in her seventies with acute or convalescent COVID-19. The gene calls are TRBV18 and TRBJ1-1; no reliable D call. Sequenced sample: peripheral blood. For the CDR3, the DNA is TGTGCCAGCTCACCGGGCGGAGGCGTGCTAAGGAGGACTGAAGCTTTCTTT. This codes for CASSPGGGVLRRTEAFF. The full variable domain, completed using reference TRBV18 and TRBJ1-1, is NAGVMQNPRHLVRRRGQEARLRCSPMKGHSHVYWYRQLPEEGLKFMVYLQKENIIDESGMPKERFSAEFPKEGPSILRIQQVVRGDSAAYFCASSPGGGVLRRTEAFFGQGTRLTVV.